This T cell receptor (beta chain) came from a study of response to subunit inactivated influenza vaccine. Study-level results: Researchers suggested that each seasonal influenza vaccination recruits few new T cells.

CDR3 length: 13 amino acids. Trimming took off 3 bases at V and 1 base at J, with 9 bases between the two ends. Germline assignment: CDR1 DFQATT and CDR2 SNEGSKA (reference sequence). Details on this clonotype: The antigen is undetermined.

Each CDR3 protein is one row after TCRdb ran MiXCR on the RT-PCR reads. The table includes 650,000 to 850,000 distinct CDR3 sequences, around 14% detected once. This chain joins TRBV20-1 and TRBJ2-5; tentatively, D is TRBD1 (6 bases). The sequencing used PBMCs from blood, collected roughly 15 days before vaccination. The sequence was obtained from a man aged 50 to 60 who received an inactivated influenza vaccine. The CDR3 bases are TGCAGTGCTAGCGGACAGTTCCAAGAGACCCAGTACTTC. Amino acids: CSASGQFQETQYF.